What follows are 23 T cell receptor beta chains derived from one specimen sequenced in a study of cytomegalovirus exposure and HLA in healthy donors. 13 Jbeta primers and 60 Vbeta primers were used for the PCR. Data came from immunoSEQ multiplex PCR; TCRdb stores just in-frame clones and leaves some out. The sample contains 100,000 to 150,000 clones, roughly 80% of which appear only once. Sequenced input: PBMCs. All receptors derive from a man in his fifties in good health and CMV-seropositive.

The chain carries TRBV6-1 and TRBJ1-2, with D maybe TRBD1 (6 bases). The CDR3 runs to 14 residues. In germline, CDR1 is MNHNS, CDR2 SASEGT. V was trimmed by 1 base and J by 6 bases, leaving 12 bases between them. CDR3 region: CASSEEPRGNGYTF. The CDR3 nucleotides read TGTGCCAGCAGTGAAGAACCCAGGGGTAATGGCTACACCTTC.

V usage is TRBV7-9 and J usage is TRBJ1-2; D ambiguous. Trimming left V 5 bases short and J 4 bases short, with 20 bases between. The CDR3 spans 16 residues. CDR1 is SEHNR and CDR2 is FQNEAQ in the germline V gene (reference sequence). The CDR3 sequence: CASSNPRITGGYGYTF. Written as DNA, the CDR3 is TGTGCCAGCAGCAATCCAAGGATTACTGGCGGCTATGGCTACACCTTC.

This clone turned up a few times. V and J are TRBV4-1 and TRBJ2-3, with TRBD2 identical over 10 bases. V was pared by 5 bases and J by 0 bases, with 8 bases of the junction left unmatched. Germline V lookup: CDR1 MGHRA, CDR2 YSYEKL. This CDR3 is built from 17 residues. CDR3 sequence: CASSWPSLAGSTDTQYF. The CDR3 nucleotides read TGCGCCAGCAGCTGGCCGTCACTAGCGGGGAGCACAGATACGCAGTATTTT.

The chain employs TRBV15 and TRBJ2-1; 8 bases agree with TRBD1. CDR1 and CDR2 (germline): LNHNV, YYDKDF (reference sequence). V was pared by 0 bases and J by 4 bases, with 8 bases of the junction left unmatched. The CDR3 is 17 amino acids. The CDR3 bases are TGTGCCACCAGCAGAGAGGGTGGACAGGGTAGTTACAATGAGCAGTTCTTC. This translates into CATSREGGQGSYNEQFF. Full variable domain (outside the CDR3, taken from reference TRBV15 and TRBJ2-1): DAMVIQNPRYQVTQFGKPVTLSCSQTLNHNVMYWYQQKSSQAPKLLFHYYDKDFNNEADTPDNFQSRRPNTSFCFLDIRSPGLGDTAMYLCATSREGGQGSYNEQFFGPGTRLTVL.

V is TRBV7-9 and J is TRBJ1-5; D uncertain. Looked up from germline, CDR1 is SEHNR and CDR2 is FQNEAQ (reference sequence). Trimming removed 1 base from V and 0 bases from J, with 7 bases in between. There are 15 residues in the CDR3. DNA of the CDR3: TGTGCCAGCAGCTTAGGAGGGAATAGCAATCAGCCCCAGCATTTT. It encodes CASSLGGNSNQPQHF.

The gene calls are TRBV6-5 and TRBJ2-1; D is possibly TRBD2 (6 bases). Between the trimmed V and J ends, which lost 4 bases and 4 bases, there was a span of 11 bases. Germline V lookup: CDR1 MNHEY, CDR2 SVGAGI. The CDR3 has 14 residues. The CDR3 is CASSSTGTYNEQFF. The CDR3, as DNA: TGTGCCAGCAGTTCCACCGGGACTTACAATGAGCAGTTCTTC.

This clone came up a few times. CDR3 bases: TGTGCCAGCAGTACCGGACTAGCGAATCGCGGCTACGAGCAGTACTTC. It encodes CASSTGLANRGYEQYF. The chain is built from TRBV6-6 and TRBJ2-7; 9 positions match TRBD2. The V segment lost 5 bases and the J segment 3 bases; nucleotides outside the gene matches: 11. Germline CDR1 MNHNY, CDR2 SVGAGI (reference sequence). The CDR3 is 16 amino acids.

V usage is TRBV30 and J usage is TRBJ1-1; D not resolved. CDR1 GTSNPN and CDR2 SVGIG come from the germline V gene (reference sequence). V was cut by 2 bases and J by 0 bases, with 7 bases left in between. This CDR3 contains 13 residues. DNA of the CDR3: TGTGCCTGGAGTCCACAATTGAACACTGAAGCTTTCTTT. Its translation is CAWSPQLNTEAFF.

The chain joins TRBV4-3 to TRBJ2-7; 11 positions match TRBD1. The CDR3 totals 16 residues. The germline CDR1 and CDR2 sequences are LGHNA and YSLEER. J lost 3 bases, V lost 1 base, and 5 bases had no gene match. CDR3 bases: TGCGCCAGCAGCCAAGTATGGGGGACAGGGGGCTACGAGCAGTACTTC. This codes for CASSQVWGTGGYEQYF.

The chain recombines TRBV9 with TRBJ1-4, with a tentative D call TRBD1 (6 bases). V lost 3 bases and J 4 bases, leaving 10 bases between the germline ends. Germline V gives CDR1 SGDLS, CDR2 YYNGEE. The CDR3 sequence is 14 residues long. The CDR3, as DNA: TGTGCCAGCAGCGCGGACAGTGTTAATGAAAAACTGTTTTTT. Amino acids: CASSADSVNEKLFF.

This chain connects TRBV2 to TRBJ1-2; TRBD1 matches at 7 bases. The germline CDR1 and CDR2 sequences are SNHLY and FYNNEI. The ends lost 1 base at V and 4 bases at J; junction bases unmatched: 3. The CDR3 sequence is 14 residues long. The CDR3 DNA follows: TGTGCCAGCAGTGAAGGTGGGACAGTCTATGGCTACACCTTC. It encodes CASSEGGTVYGYTF.

The sample holds one count of this clone. J is TRBJ1-2 and V is TRBV10-3; D gene ambiguous. The CDR3 length is 13 residues. V was clipped by 8 bases and J by 9 bases, with 19 bases between them. The germline V gene has CDR1 ENHRY and CDR2 SYGVKD. CDR3 region: CAIAGKEGGRYTF. CDR3 in DNA: TGTGCCATCGCGGGGAAAGAGGGCGGACGCTACACCTTC.

This clone was counted a few times. The V and J genes are TRBV5-1 and TRBJ2-3; the D is unclear. The ends were cut back, 4 bases at V and 0 bases at J, with 6 bases in the middle. The germline V gene encodes CDR1 SGHRS and CDR2 YFSETQ. The CDR3 sequence is 13 residues long. CDR3 amino acids: CASSLSSTDTQYF. The DNA for the CDR3 is TGCGCCAGCAGCCTCTCTAGCACAGATACGCAGTATTTT.

The V call is TRBV25-1, the J call TRBJ2-1, with TRBD2 matching over 7 bases. This CDR3 comprises 13 residues. Germline CDR1 reads MGHDK; CDR2 reads SYGVNS. V was clipped by 2 bases and J by 8 bases; unmatched bases: 3. The CDR3 nucleotides are TGTGCCAGCAGTGAAGGGAGGGGTTATGAGCAGTTCTTC. This encodes CASSEGRGYEQFF.

The chain employs TRBV6-5 and TRBJ1-6; TRBD1 might be the D (6 bases). V gave up 2 bases and J gave up 9 bases, with 17 bases separating them. Germline V gives CDR1 MNHEY, CDR2 SVGAGI. The CDR3 is made up of 16 amino acids. Here the CDR3 DNA reads TGTGCCAGCAGTTACGGGGGGGGCTTAAGAACTTCACCCCTCCACTTT. As protein: CASSYGGGLRTSPLHF.

V usage is TRBV29-1 and J usage is TRBJ2-5, with a weak D call TRBD2 (6 bases). The CDR3 contains 13 residues. Germline V lookup: CDR1 SQVTM, CDR2 ANQGSEA. V lost 6 bases and J 4 bases, leaving 15 bases between the germline ends. This CDR3 reads CSVGVGRGETQYF. The DNA of the CDR3 is TGCAGCGTGGGGGTCGGGAGAGGAGAGACCCAGTACTTC.

The table lists this clone with a count of one. The V and J genes are TRBV9 and TRBJ1-1; D uncertain. There are 14 residues in the CDR3. The V gene lost 7 bases and the J gene lost 1 base, with 14 bases spanning the gap. The germline gives CDR1 SGDLS, CDR2 YYNGEE. As DNA, the CDR3 is TGTGCCAGCTCTCCGTCCCAGGCGAACACTGAAGCTTTCTTT. It translates to CASSPSQANTEAFF.

The chain joins TRBV25-1 to TRBJ1-4, with unresolved D. The CDR3 sequence is 12 residues long. With 5 bases removed from V and 7 bases from J, the gap between germline ends came to 8 bases. In germline, CDR1 is MGHDK, CDR2 SYGVNS. CDR3 sequence: CASSSGFEKLFF. DNA of the CDR3: TGTGCCAGCAGTTCGGGTTTTGAAAAACTGTTTTTT.

A note on this clone: The same CDR3 is also encoded by other DNA sequences in this sample. The chain carries TRBV19 and TRBJ1-1; TRBD1 matches at 7 bases. V lost 3 bases to trimming and J lost 0 bases; unmatched junction nucleotides: 1. Germline CDR1 reads LNHDA; CDR2 reads SQIVND (reference sequence). The CDR3 is 14 amino acids. The CDR3 here is CASSMDRLNTEAFF. The CDR3 bases are TGTGCCAGTAGTATGGACAGGCTGAACACTGAAGCTTTCTTT.

This clone has just a few counts. The J gene is TRBJ1-2, the V gene TRBV6-5, with D maybe TRBD1 (5 bases). Trimming took 2 bases from V and 8 from J, leaving 15 bases between them. Per germline, CDR1 MNHEY and CDR2 SVGAGI. This CDR3 comprises 14 residues. Here the CDR3 DNA reads TGTGCCAGCAGTTACCTACAGGCTTCCCGGGGCTACACCTTC. Translation: CASSYLQASRGYTF.

This clone was seen a few times. This chain connects TRBV7-2 to TRBJ2-7; TRBD1 agrees at 8 bases. V was clipped by 5 bases and J by 2 bases; unmatched bases: 5. Germline CDR1 is SGHTA and CDR2 is FQGNSA. This CDR3 contains 14 residues. CDR3 loop: CASSVTGGPYEQYF. For the CDR3, the DNA is TGTGCCAGCAGCGTAACAGGGGGTCCCTACGAGCAGTACTTC.

J is TRBJ1-5 and V is TRBV6-5; maybe TRBD1 (6 bases). CDR1 and CDR2 from the germline V gene are MNHEY and SVGAGI. Trimming left V 0 bases short and J 7 bases short, with 13 bases between. This CDR3 is built from 15 residues. The CDR3 sequence: CASSYSVDRRQPQHF. The CDR3 DNA reads as TGTGCCAGCAGTTACTCAGTAGACAGGAGACAGCCCCAGCATTTT.

The chain carries TRBV7-2 and TRBJ1-1; D is possibly TRBD1 (6 bases). This CDR3 has 14 amino acids. The V end lost 5 bases, the J end lost 4 bases, and 14 bases lay between the germline ends. Germline V gene data show CDR1 as SGHTA and CDR2 as FQGNSA. The DNA for the CDR3 is TGTGCCAGCAGCCCAATGACAGGACGCACTGAAGCTTTCTTT. It translates to CASSPMTGRTEAFF.